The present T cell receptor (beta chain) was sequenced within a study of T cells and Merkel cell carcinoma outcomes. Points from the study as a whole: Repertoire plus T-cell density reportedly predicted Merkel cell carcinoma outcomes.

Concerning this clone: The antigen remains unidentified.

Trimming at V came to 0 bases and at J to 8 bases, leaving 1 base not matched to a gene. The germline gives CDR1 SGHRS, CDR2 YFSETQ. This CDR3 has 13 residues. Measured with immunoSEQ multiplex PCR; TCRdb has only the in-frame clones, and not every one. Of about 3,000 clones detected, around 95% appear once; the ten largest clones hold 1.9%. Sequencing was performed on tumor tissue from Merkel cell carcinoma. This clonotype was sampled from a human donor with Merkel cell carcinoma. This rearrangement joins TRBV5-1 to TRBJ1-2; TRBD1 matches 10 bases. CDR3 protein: CASSLAGQGGYTF. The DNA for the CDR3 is TGCGCCAGCAGCTTGGCGGGACAGGGGGGCTACACCTTC.